The entry below gives a single TCR beta chain sequence along with its context. What it recognizes is unknown. CDR1 and CDR2 from the germline V gene are SGDLS and YYNGEE. There are 15 residues in the CDR3. The V end lost 10 bases, the J end lost 0 bases, and 17 bases lay between the germline ends. The sample is drawn from a study of graft-versus-host responses after intestinal transplantation. Study details: The whole recipient group had anti-thymocyte globulin induction followed by tacrolimus and steroids for around three years. Broader study findings: Clonal ratios of graft-versus-host to host-versus-graft in allografts were high for patients exhibiting graft-donor T cell macrochimerism. Some GvH clones were seen earlier in gut or blood, suggesting intestinal origin.

The protocol was immunoSEQ multiplex PCR, while the TCRdb copy is restricted to in-frame clones and leaves out a portion. The sample has approximately 71,000 clones; roughly nine tenths are singletons. The gene calls are TRBV9 and TRBJ1-5; D may be TRBD1 (6 bases). The sequence came from a human donor who received an intestinal transplant. This material consisted of unstimulated CD8+ T cells sorted from spleen or lymph node cells, taken before intestinal transplant. The CDR3: CASGRGLYSNQPQHF. CDR3 sequence (DNA): TGTGCCTCGGGCAGGGGCCTTTATAGCAATCAGCCCCAGCATTTT.